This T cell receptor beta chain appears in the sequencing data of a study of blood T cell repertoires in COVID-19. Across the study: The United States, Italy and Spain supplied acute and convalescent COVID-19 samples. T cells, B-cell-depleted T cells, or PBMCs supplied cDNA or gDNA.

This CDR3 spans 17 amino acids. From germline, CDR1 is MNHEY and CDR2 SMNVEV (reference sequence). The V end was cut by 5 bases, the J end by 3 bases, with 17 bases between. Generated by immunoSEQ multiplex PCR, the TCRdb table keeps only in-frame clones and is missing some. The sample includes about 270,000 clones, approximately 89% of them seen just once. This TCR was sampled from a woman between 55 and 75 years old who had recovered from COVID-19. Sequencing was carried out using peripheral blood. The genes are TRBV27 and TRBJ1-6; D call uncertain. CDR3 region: CASSRAPGVGYNSPLHF. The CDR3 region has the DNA TGTGCCAGCAGTCGGGCACCGGGAGTAGGCTATAATTCACCCCTCCACTTT.